The clone carrying this TCR beta chain occurred many times. The antigen is not known. RNA transcripts were the template, and TCR beta CDR3 regions were amplified from them. A first-round RT-PCR used HTBI primers, followed by a second-round multiplex PCR. TCRdb passed the multiplex PCR reads through MiXCR, listing each CDR3 protein once. The data hold 500,000 to 700,000 distinct CDR3 sequences, with less than 40% observed a single time. This record comes from a study of Graves' ophthalmopathy and Graves' hyperthyroidism. Points from the study as a whole: Most expanded clonotypes in thyroid above 0.001 frequency also showed up in blood.

The CDR3 sequence is 13 residues long. V lost 6 bases and J 3 bases, leaving 11 bases between the germline ends. In germline, CDR1 is LNHDA, CDR2 SQIVND (reference sequence). The specimen was peripheral blood or thyroid tissue (not recorded which). V usage is TRBV19 and J usage is TRBJ1-1; possibly TRBD1 for D (6 bases). This TCR came from an adult man with Graves' hyperthyroidism. For the CDR3, the DNA is TGTGCCAGTAGCCGGACAGAGGACACTGAAGCTTTCTTT. Translating gives CASSRTEDTEAFF.